This T cell receptor (beta chain) stems from a study of blood T cell repertoires in COVID-19. CDR3 length equals 14 residues. V lost 0 bases, J lost 7 bases, and 11 bases lay in between. CDR1 is SGDLS and CDR2 is YYNGEE in the germline V gene. Produced via immunoSEQ multiplex PCR; TCRdb's table is partial and in-frame only. The sample holds fewer than 200,000 clones, about 74% seen once. What was sequenced was peripheral blood. This receptor was identified in an elderly woman with acute or convalescent COVID-19. The chain couples TRBV9 to TRBJ1-5, with D perhaps TRBD1 (6 bases). CDR3 residues: CASSVEGGGQPQHF. As DNA, the CDR3 is TGTGCCAGCAGCGTAGAAGGGGGGGGCCAGCCCCAGCATTTT.